This T cell receptor beta chain was captured by sequencing in a study of T-cell memory formation after mild COVID-19. TCRdb passed the 5' RACE reads through MiXCR, listing each CDR3 protein once. Of 550,000 to 600,000 distinct CDR3 sequences in the sample, 15% to 20% were seen once. This clonotype was observed many times. The V segment lost 5 bases and the J segment 7 bases; nucleotides outside the gene matches: 2. The germline V gene encodes CDR1 SGHVS and CDR2 FNYEAQ. CDR3 length equals 15 residues. This sequence joins TRBV7-6 and TRBJ2-1; 16 nucleotides line up with TRBD2. The sample taken for sequencing was PBMCs or a T cell subset sorted from them (not recorded which). This TCR came from an adult woman who had mild COVID-19 (a few samples of this study predate the infection). Cell type and time point are not known. The CDR3 is CASSQGLAGGNEQFF. The CDR3 DNA reads TGTGCCAGCAGCCAGGGACTAGCGGGAGGGAATGAGCAGTTCTTC.